These 6 T cell receptor beta chains originate from one sample sequenced in a study of blood T cell repertoires in COVID-19. Only in-frame clones appear in the TCRdb table, and some are missing; sequencing was by immunoSEQ multiplex PCR. Among 180,000 or so clones listed, about 77% were seen once. Material: peripheral blood. The source is a woman older than 75 with active or convalescent COVID-19.

The chain carries TRBV5-1 and TRBJ2-5; 11 nucleotides align to TRBD2. The CDR3 contains 14 residues. With V trimmed by 3 bases and J by 3 bases, 1 base remained unmatched. Germline V gives CDR1 SGHRS, CDR2 YFSETQ. This chain's CDR3 is CASSSGLAEETQYF. Written as DNA, the CDR3 is TGCGCCAGCAGCTCGGGACTAGCGGAAGAGACCCAGTACTTC.

The gene calls are TRBV4-1 and TRBJ2-3; D possibly corresponds to TRBD2 (6 bases). The CDR3 is 16 residues long. Between the trimmed V and J ends, which lost 1 base and 4 bases, there was a span of 15 bases. Germline V gene data show CDR1 as MGHRA and CDR2 as YSYEKL. The CDR3 sequence is CASSQAAGLGADTQYF. Here the CDR3 DNA reads TGCGCCAGCAGCCAAGCCGCGGGGCTGGGGGCAGATACGCAGTATTTT.

This clone is a singleton in its sample. The V and J genes are TRBV3-1 (or the pseudogene TRBV3-2) and TRBJ2-4, with 8 bases identical to TRBD1. The V and J ends lost 1 base and 9 bases, in that order; junction bases with no gene match: 5. Germline CDR1 LGHDT, CDR2 YNNKEL (reference sequence). This CDR3 contains 14 residues. CDR3 sequence: CASSQGTGPGIQYF. DNA for the CDR3: TGTGCCAGCAGCCAAGGGACAGGGCCTGGCATTCAGTACTTC.

The V and J genes are TRBV7-2 and TRBJ2-3, with TRBD2 matching 8 bases. The ends lost 3 bases at V and 1 base at J; junction bases unmatched: 0. Per the germline V gene, CDR1 is SGHTA and CDR2 is FQGNSA. The CDR3 has 14 amino acids. CDR3 DNA sequence: TGTGCCAGCAGCTTGACTAGCGGCACAGATACGCAGTATTTT. This gives the protein CASSLTSGTDTQYF.

This clone was counted a few times. The chain has TRBV5-1 and TRBJ1-2; D is perhaps TRBD1 (5 bases). Deletions cut 5 bases from V and 3 bases from J, with 17 bases between. In germline, CDR1 is SGHRS, CDR2 YFSETQ. This CDR3 region has 15 residues. CDR3 loop: CASSLGRGADYGYTF. The DNA of the CDR3 is TGCGCCAGCAGTTTAGGAAGGGGCGCCGACTATGGCTACACCTTC.

This chain joins TRBV7-9 and TRBJ2-2; 11 bases match TRBD1. The junction had 13 bases not matched to a gene; V was cut back by 6 bases and J by 7 bases. Per germline, CDR1 SEHNR and CDR2 FQNEAQ (reference sequence). The CDR3 length is 17 residues. In DNA form, the CDR3 reads TGTGCCAGCAGGGAGAACCAGGACAGGGGGCTGGACGGGGAGCTGTTTTTT. Its protein product is CASRENQDRGLDGELFF.